The present TCR beta chain was sequenced within a study of blood T cell repertoires in COVID-19. On the study more broadly: Italy, Spain and the United States were the sources of the convalescent and acute COVID-19 samples. Sources were T cells, B-cell-depleted T cells, or PBMCs; the material itself was cDNA or gDNA.

As handled by the study authors: Amplified reference gene primers provided the basis for estimating nucleated cell counts. Assay used: immunoSEQ multiplex PCR; TCRdb lists only in-frame clones, some missing. The V and J calls and clone size are taken from that table; D and trimming were inferred from the DNA. The sample lists 70,000 to 95,000 clones, around nine tenths seen once, with 4.8% in the top ten. V lost 5 bases to trimming and J lost 5 bases, with 18 bases between them. The germline V gene has CDR1 SGHTA and CDR2 FQGNSA. This CDR3 is built from 15 residues. The sequence was obtained from a woman older than 75 with active COVID-19. The specimen sequenced was peripheral blood. This chain uses TRBV7-2 with TRBJ2-5, with D possibly being TRBD2 (7 bases). Here the CDR3 DNA reads TGTGCCAGCAGCCCTGAGGGAGGGGGAGGCGAGACCCAGTACTTC. Its protein is CASSPEGGGGETQYF.